These 13 T cell receptor beta chains were all obtained from the same sample, sequenced in a study of technical replicates of blood from a few donors. The protocol was immunoSEQ multiplex PCR, while the TCRdb copy is restricted to in-frame clones and leaves out a portion. The sample lists roughly 64,000 clones, around 88% occurring once. Material for sequencing was PBMCs. The source of these receptors is a human donor in good health. Some clones in this sample may be carry-over from other donors' samples.

This chain joins TRBV4-3 and TRBJ2-3; 11 bases are a match to TRBD2. CDR1 LGHNA and CDR2 YSLEER come from the germline V gene. The junction had 9 bases not matched to a gene; V was cut back by 1 base and J by 6 bases. This CDR3 spans 17 amino acids. The CDR3 nucleotides read TGCGCCAGCAGCCAAGGGGGTAGCGGGGGGGCTCGGGATACGCAGTATTTT. Translation gives CASSQGGSGGARDTQYF.

J is TRBJ2-4 and V is TRBV7-2; a possible D gene is TRBD1 (6 bases). Per germline, CDR1 SGHTA and CDR2 FQGNSA. Trimming removed 2 bases at V and 6 bases at J, with 11 bases between. CDR3 length: 14 residues. The CDR3 sequence is CASSLTTGLNIQYF. DNA for the CDR3: TGTGCCAGCAGCTTAACCACAGGGCTAAACATTCAGTACTTC. Together with reference TRBV7-2 and TRBJ2-4, the CDR3 gives the full variable domain: GAGVSQSPSNKVTEKGKDVELRCDPISGHTALYWYRQSLGQGLEFLIYFQGNSAPDKSGLPSDRFSAERTGGSVSTLTIQRTQQEDSAVYLCASSLTTGLNIQYFGAGTRLSVL.

This clone has more than one count but fewer than ten. Compared with germline, one end of the junction differs, possibly owing to a read error. J is TRBJ2-1 and V is TRBV4-2; 11 bases line up with TRBD2. The CDR3 totals 15 residues. Germline assignment: CDR1 LGHNA and CDR2 YNFKEQ. The CDR3 nucleotides read TGTGCCAGCAGCCAAGATAAGTCTAGCGGGAGGACCCGTCTCTTC. Its translation: CASSQDKSSGRTRLF.

This chain joins TRBV2 and TRBJ1-5; TRBD1 matches at 7 bases. This CDR3 comprises 18 residues. Germline trimming cut 7 bases from V and 4 bases from J; bases unmatched to any gene: 19. Germline V CDR1 and CDR2: SNHLY, FYNNEI. Written as DNA, the CDR3 is TGTGCCAGCATGGGGGAACCCGAACAGGGGTTTACTAATCAGCCCCAGCATTTT. Encoded protein: CASMGEPEQGFTNQPQHF.

This clone was observed once. The chain is built from TRBV15 and TRBJ2-3; 7 positions match TRBD2. This CDR3 is 16 amino acids long. V lost 3 bases, J lost 0 bases, and 6 bases stayed unmatched. CDR1 is LNHNV, CDR2 YYDKDF, per germline (reference sequence). CDR3 in amino acids: CATSSWLADSTDTQYF. The CDR3 DNA reads as TGTGCCACCAGCAGTTGGCTAGCGGATAGCACAGATACGCAGTATTTT.

V and J are TRBV6-5 and TRBJ1-3; TRBD1 agrees at 12 bases. V trimming: 4 bases; J trimming: 3 bases; junction bases outside the gene matches: 4. The CDR3 runs 16 residues. Germline lookup yields CDR1 MNHEY and CDR2 SVGAGI. The CDR3 sequence is CASSSGTGGNGNTIYF. For the CDR3, the DNA is TGTGCCAGCAGTTCTGGGACAGGGGGCAATGGAAACACCATATATTTT.

Details on this clone: Other nucleotide sequences in the sample specify the same CDR3. The chain links TRBV15 to TRBJ2-7; 9 bases fit TRBD1. CDR3 length: 14 amino acids. The ends lost 3 bases at V and 5 bases at J; junction bases unmatched: 5. CDR1 is LNHNV and CDR2 is YYDKDF in the germline V gene (reference sequence). As DNA, the CDR3 is TGTGCCACCAGCAGGGACAGGGGTGGGGACGAGCAGTACTTC. Its translation: CATSRDRGGDEQYF.

The chain uses TRBV7-3 and TRBJ2-1, with 10 bases lining up with TRBD2. Trimming took 1 base from V and 7 from J; bases not matched to a gene: 7. The CDR3 length is 16 residues. CDR1 is SGHTA and CDR2 is FQGTGA in the germline V gene. The CDR3 sequence is CASSLRVAGGLNEQFF. CDR3 nucleotide sequence: TGTGCCAGCAGCTTAAGGGTAGCGGGAGGTTTGAATGAGCAGTTCTTC.

V is TRBV9 and J is TRBJ2-7; 8 positions agree with TRBD1. This CDR3 spans 14 amino acids. The V and J ends lost 3 bases and 1 base, in that order; junction bases with no gene match: 3. Germline lookup yields CDR1 SGDLS and CDR2 YYNGEE. The CDR3 region is CASSETGDSYEQYF. Here the CDR3 DNA reads TGTGCCAGCAGCGAGACAGGGGATTCCTACGAGCAGTACTTC.

The J gene is TRBJ1-6, the V gene TRBV9; possible D gene TRBD1, 6 bases. The V end lost 3 bases, the J end lost 7 bases, and 17 bases lay between the germline ends. This CDR3 region has 16 residues. Per the germline V gene, CDR1 is SGDLS and CDR2 is YYNGEE. CDR3 protein: CASSDPGEAGNSPLHF. Here the CDR3 DNA reads TGTGCCAGCAGCGACCCAGGGGAAGCGGGGAATTCACCCCTCCACTTT.

The CDR3 DNA reads TGTGCCAGTAGTATAGAGGGACAGGGGGCAAAGACCCAGTACTTC. This encodes CASSIEGQGAKTQYF. V is TRBV19 and J is TRBJ2-5, with TRBD1 matching 12 bases. Germline CDR1 reads LNHDA; CDR2 reads SQIVND (reference sequence). J gave up 6 bases and V 0 bases, and 2 bases lay outside the gene matches. The CDR3 is made up of 15 amino acids. Variable domain in full (rest from reference TRBV19 and TRBJ2-5): DGGITQSPKYLFRKEGQNVTLSCEQNLNHDAMYWYRQDPGQGLRLIYYSQIVNDFQKGDIAEGYSVSREKKESFPLTVTSAQKNPTAFYLCASSIEGQGAKTQYFGPGTRLLVL.

In this sample, this clone turned up once. In DNA form, the CDR3 reads TGTGCCAGCAGAGGGAGCGGGAGGAACACCGGGGAGCTGTTTTTT. Translated, it gives CASRGSGRNTGELFF. The gene calls are TRBV2 and TRBJ2-2; 8 bases are shared with TRBD2. V gave up 6 bases and J gave up 1 base; unmatched junction bases: 4. The CDR3 covers 15 residues. Germline V CDR1 and CDR2: SNHLY, FYNNEI.

This chain links TRBV19 with TRBJ2-1; D perhaps matches TRBD1 (5 bases). Germline V gene sequence: CDR1 LNHDA, CDR2 SQIVND (reference sequence). Trimming removed 6 bases at V and 0 bases at J, with 18 bases between. This CDR3 is 17 amino acids long. The chain's CDR3 is CASSDPNTGVSYNEQFF. The CDR3 bases are TGTGCCAGTAGCGATCCCAATACAGGAGTCTCCTACAATGAGCAGTTCTTC.